This T cell receptor (beta chain) appears in the sequencing data of a study of CD8 T cells in ankylosing spondylitis. Using its own MiXCR run on the 5' RACE reads, TCRdb lists one record per CDR3 protein. Of under 300,000 distinct CDR3 sequences listed, less than 10% were seen once; the top ten hold nearly 7%. Between the trimmed V and J ends, which lost 1 base and 7 bases, there was a span of 21 bases. The CDR3 is 16 amino acids. Looked up from germline, CDR1 is SGHDT and CDR2 is YYEEEE. The sample holds a few counts of this clonotype. The genes are TRBV5-6 and TRBJ2-7, with D maybe TRBD1 (6 bases). The sample was blood, either unsorted or a sorted T cell fraction (not recorded which). The receptor was isolated from a male donor with ankylosing spondylitis or in good health (not recorded which). The CDR3 loop is CASSLRSHRERSEQYF. The CDR3 DNA sequence: TGTGCCAGCAGCTTGAGGAGCCACAGGGAAAGGAGTGAGCAGTACTTC.